The rows below give T cell receptor beta chains drawn from one sample of a study of cytomegalovirus exposure and HLA in healthy donors. The data were produced by immunoSEQ multiplex PCR, yet TCRdb's version contains in-frame clones alone and is incomplete. Here the sample spans hundreds of thousands of clones, nearly 80% being singletons. Sequencing was carried out using PBMCs. These receptors all come from a male donor in good health and CMV-seronegative. The CDR3 runs from the conserved cysteine through the conserved F or W. A D gene is named only where the DNA matches it firmly. Clone size is shown for a subset of rows, as once, few, many or a class of expanded clone.

-,TRBD2,TRBV28,TRBJ2-5,TGTGCCAGCAGCGCGGGGGGGCCCGAGACCCAGTACTTC,CASSAGGPETQYF
-,TRBD1,TRBV28,TRBJ2-7,TGTGCCAGCAGTTTAGGACAGGCCCTCGAGCAGTACTTC,CASSLGQALEQYF
-,-,TRBV9,TRBJ2-3,TGTGCCAGCAGCGTAGGGGGGGGCCAAACCACAGATACGCAGTATTTT,CASSVGGGQTTDTQYF
once,TRBD2,TRBV7-2,TRBJ2-3,TGTGCCAGCAGCTTAGTAGGGACTAGTTACGATACGCAGTATTTT,CASSLVGTSYDTQYF
-,-,TRBV10-3,TRBJ1-1,TGTGCCATCAGCCGGGGTACGAACACTGAAGCTTTCTTT,CAISRGTNTEAFF
-,-,TRBV6-1,TRBJ1-1,TGTGCCAGCAGCCGACAAACAGGGCGGACTGAAGCTTTCTTT,CASSRQTGRTEAFF
-,TRBD2,TRBV5-6,TRBJ2-7,TGTGCCAGCAGCTCTAGCGGAGTCTCCTACGAGCAGTACTTC,CASSSSGVSYEQYF
-,TRBD1,TRBV29-1,TRBJ2-7,TGCAGCGTTGACACCGGGACAGGGTACGAGCAGTACTTC,CSVDTGTGYEQYF
-,TRBD1,TRBV5-4,TRBJ2-3,TGTGCTTTACGGGGACAGGGGAGCACAGATACGCAGTATTTT,CALRGQGSTDTQYF
-,-,TRBV7-8,TRBJ2-3,TGTGCCAGCAGCTTAATAGGAGTTGATACGCAGTATTTT,CASSLIGVDTQYF
-,-,TRBV5-1,TRBJ1-5,TGCGCCAGCAGCCCGAGGGGAGGGAGGCAGCCCCAGCATTTT,CASSPRGGRQPQHF
-,TRBD2,TRBV4-3,TRBJ2-5,TGCGCCAGCAGCCAATCGGTTATACCGGGACTAGCTTTGGAGACCCAGTACTTC,CASSQSVIPGLALETQYF
-,-,TRBV6-5,TRBJ1-6,TGTGCCAGCAGTTACTCGGGGGAGGGTTCACCCCTCCACTTT,CASSYSGEGSPLHF
-,TRBD1,TRBV28,TRBJ1-4,TGTGCCAGCAGTTCCGGGACAGGGGATGGGGATGAAAAACTGTTTTTT,CASSSGTGDGDEKLFF
-,-,TRBV4-2,TRBJ2-1,TGTGCCAGCAGCCAAGATAAGAGCGGAACCTACAATGAGCAGTTCTTC,CASSQDKSGTYNEQFF
-,-,TRBV29-1,TRBJ1-3,TGCAGCGTAAGAGCTCGCTCTGGAAACACCATATATTTT,CSVRARSGNTIYF
once,TRBD2,TRBV7-2,TRBJ2-3,TGTGCCAGCAGCTTAGCTGCGGGAGGGCTCGCAGATACGCAGTATTTT,CASSLAAGGLADTQYF
-,-,TRBV6-5,TRBJ1-2,TGTGCCAGCAGTTACGACTCCTACTATGGCTACACCTTC,CASSYDSYYGYTF
-,TRBD2,TRBV25-1,TRBJ2-1,TGTGCCAGCAGTCGGACTAGCGGGAGACCTGAGCAGTTCTTC,CASSRTSGRPEQFF
-,-,TRBV6-5,TRBJ2-7,TGTGCCAGCAGTTACTTCCGAACGACAGGCGGATACGAGCAGTACTTC,CASSYFRTTGGYEQYF
-,TRBD1,TRBV4-3,TRBJ2-2,TGCGCCAGCAGCCAATCCCCAGGGGGTTGGGACACCGGGGAGCTGTTTTTT,CASSQSPGGWDTGELFF
-,TRBD1,TRBV2,TRBJ1-4,TGTGCCAGCAGGGAGCAGCAAGGGGGCTCTGAAAAACTGTTTTTT,CASREQQGGSEKLFF
few,-,TRBV11-2,TRBJ2-5,TGTGCCAGCAGCTTAGGAAGGAGGGACCGCCGTGGGGAGACCCAGTACTTC,CASSLGRRDRRGETQYF
-,-,TRBV4-3,TRBJ2-1,TGCGCCAGCAGCCAAGAGGGAGACTCCTACAATGAGCAGTTCTTC,CASSQEGDSYNEQFF
-,TRBD1,TRBV5-1,TRBJ1-2,TGCGCCAGCAGCCTTACCGTCGGACAGGGCGGCAACTATGGCTACACCTTC,CASSLTVGQGGNYGYTF
-,-,TRBV19,TRBJ1-3,TGTGCCACCGGGACGACAGGCAGGACGGACACCATATATTTT,CATGTTGRTDTIYF
-,-,TRBV6-6,TRBJ1-4,TGTGCCAGCACTCGCCGAGGGGCGGGGGAAAAACTGTTTTTT,CASTRRGAGEKLFF
-,-,TRBV9,TRBJ2-1,TGTGCCAGCAGCGTAGGTGGGACTTTCTACAATGAGCAGTTCTTC,CASSVGGTFYNEQFF
-,TRBD2,TRBV7-9,TRBJ2-3,TGTGCCAGCAGCTCCCGGACTAGCGGGAGCACAGATACGCAGTATTTT,CASSSRTSGSTDTQYF
-,-,TRBV19,TRBJ1-5,TGTGCCAGTAGTATAGAAGGGCAGGGGTATCAGCCCCAGCATTTT,CASSIEGQGYQPQHF
few,TRBD2,TRBV5-4,TRBJ2-1,TGTGCCAGCAGCTTGACGCGGGAGCCTTACAATGAGCAGTTCTTC,CASSLTREPYNEQFF
-,-,TRBV6-6,TRBJ2-1,TGTGCCAGCACGAAATGGGGGGATTCCTACAATGAGCAGTTCTTC,CASTKWGDSYNEQFF
-,-,TRBV10-3,TRBJ2-2,TGTGCCATCAGTGAGTCCCGGCCCCAAACTACTAGTGCGAACACCGGGGAGCTGTTTTTT,CAISESRPQTTSANTGELFF
-,-,TRBV29-1,TRBJ2-7,TGCAGCGTATGGGGGGTTAGCTCCTACGAGCAGTACTTC,CSVWGVSSYEQYF
-,-,TRBV28,TRBJ1-1,TGTGCCAGCAGTCAAGACAGTATGGGGAACACTGAAGCTTTCTTT,CASSQDSMGNTEAFF
-,-,TRBV29-1,TRBJ2-1,TGCAGCATCAGGGATTCGAGGTACAATGAGCAGTTCTTC,CSIRDSRYNEQFF
-,TRBD2,TRBV18,TRBJ2-1,TGTGCCAGCTCACCACCCTGGGGGAGTGGCGGGAGTGTCTACAATGAGCAGTTCTTC,CASSPPWGSGGSVYNEQFF
-,-,TRBV6-1,TRBJ1-6,TGTGCCAGCAGTTTTGACAGCCGTGATTCACCCCTCCACTTT,CASSFDSRDSPLHF
-,-,TRBV13,TRBJ2-7,TGTGCCAGCAGCTTAGAGGCCAGGGAATACGAGCAGTACTTC,CASSLEAREYEQYF
-,TRBD2,TRBV5-1,TRBJ2-5,TGCGCCAGCAGCCATAGACTAGCCCTCCAAGAGACCCAGTACTTC,CASSHRLALQETQYF
-,-,TRBV6-1,TRBJ1-5,TGTGCCAGCAGTGACCTTCGGGGAGGGGGAAATCAGCCCCAGCATTTT,CASSDLRGGGNQPQHF
-,TRBD2,TRBV6-1,TRBJ2-5,TGTGCCAGCAGTGAAGCGAGGACTAGCGGGAGTCACCAAGAGACCCAGTACTTC,CASSEARTSGSHQETQYF
-,-,TRBV19,TRBJ2-7,TGTGCCAGTAGTATAGATCTTCATGGGCACGAGCAGTACTTC,CASSIDLHGHEQYF
-,TRBD1,TRBV5-6,TRBJ1-2,TGTGCCAGCAGCTTGGGAGACAGGGTCGATGGCTACACCTTC,CASSLGDRVDGYTF
-,-,TRBV4-3,TRBJ1-5,TGCGCCAGCAGCCAAGAGGTGCGTAGCAATCAGCCCCAGCATTTT,CASSQEVRSNQPQHF
few,TRBD1,TRBV4-3,TRBJ1-2,TGCGCCAGCAGCCGAGAGGACAGGGGTGGCTATGGCTACACCTTC,CASSREDRGGYGYTF
-,TRBD1,TRBV6-5,TRBJ2-1,TGTGCCAGCAGTACGGACAGGGGGATTTACAATGAGCAGTTCTTC,CASSTDRGIYNEQFF
-,-,TRBV27,TRBJ1-5,TGTGCCAGCAGTTTTTCCAGGGGAGGCAATCAGCCCCAGCATTTT,CASSFSRGGNQPQHF
-,TRBD2,TRBV7-3,TRBJ2-1,TGTGCCAGCAGCCCCGGACTAGCGGGCTACAATGAGCAGTTCTTC,CASSPGLAGYNEQFF
-,TRBD2,TRBV5-1,TRBJ2-3,TGCGCCAGCAGCTTGGGTAGCGGGAGGGGCCGAAGCACAGATACGCAGTATTTT,CASSLGSGRGRSTDTQYF
-,-,TRBV10-3,TRBJ2-2,TGTGCCATCAGTGCAAACACCGGGGAGCTGTTTTTT,CAISANTGELFF
-,-,TRBV15,TRBJ2-5,TGTGCCACCAGCAGTCCCTATCTCGGCGGGGTCGATGTGACCCAGTACTTC,CATSSPYLGGVDVTQYF